This T cell receptor (beta chain) was sequenced for a study of shared clonotypes between healthy human individuals. Broader study findings: Researchers found naive subsets generally carried larger estimated richness than memory subsets. Inspection by rarefaction showed sorted-subset sequencing to be incomplete despite large depth.

Repertoires were generated with immunoSEQ multiplex PCR, while TCRdb's copy carries only in-frame clones and drops some. The table shows 190,000 or so clones, with 66% occurring only once. Healthy HIV-negative adults without recent acute infections or vaccinations served as donors. There are 14 residues in the CDR3. CDR1 and CDR2 from the germline V gene are MNHEY and SVGAGI. V gave up 4 bases and J gave up 3 bases, with 13 bases separating them. Worth noting for this clone: The antigen is unknown.

The specimen sequenced was memory CD4+ T cells sorted from blood. Indicated subset: CD45RA-negative fraction. V and J are TRBV6-5 and TRBJ2-7, with D perhaps TRBD1 (6 bases). The source of this sequence is a man aged 25-45 years in good health. The CDR3 region is CASSWGHGVYEQYF. For the CDR3, the DNA is TGTGCCAGCAGTTGGGGACACGGCGTCTACGAGCAGTACTTC.